The entry that follows covers one T cell receptor beta chain sequence. Its antigen remains unknown. The data were taken from a study of T cells after yellow fever vaccination. One entry per CDR3 protein, called by TCRdb with MiXCR from the 5' RACE reads. The sample consists of approximately 330,000 distinct CDR3 sequences, roughly 4.3% of them appearing once. Study findings and constraints: Few clonotypes appeared in both CD4 and CD8 compartments. In post-booster samples, most primary-vaccination clones reappeared (around 95% CD4, 88% CD8).

This material consisted of PBMCs, taken 5 days after the yellow fever booster vaccination. The TCR originated in a man younger than 35 who received the YFV17D yellow fever vaccine.

CDR3 in amino acids: CASSLGGREASYEQYF. In DNA form, the CDR3 reads TGCGCCAGCAGCTTGGGAGGGAGGGAGGCCTCCTACGAGCAGTACTTC. The chain carries TRBV5-1 and TRBJ2-7; 7 bases map to TRBD2. The CDR3 extends over 16 amino acids. Germline trimming cut 0 bases from V and 0 bases from J; bases unmatched to any gene: 6. CDR1 and CDR2 from the germline V gene are SGHRS and YFSETQ.